This T cell receptor (beta chain) came from a study of T cells in Graves' hyperthyroidism and ophthalmopathy. The TCR beta CDR3 regions underwent amplification using RNA transcripts as the source. The TCR CDR3 was amplified in a first-round RT-PCR using the HTBI primer set. One entry per CDR3 protein, called by TCRdb with MiXCR from the multiplex PCR reads. The data contain roughly 170,000 distinct CDR3 sequences, less than 10% of them singletons. Germline lookup yields CDR1 SGHVS and CDR2 FNYEAQ. The CDR3 is 12 amino acids. V dropped 7 bases and J dropped 6 bases, with 12 bases sitting between them. This clonotype was detected ten times or more. In patients aged 18 to 65, hyperthyroidism was newly diagnosed, with duration under 2 months. Diagnoses were established using clinical symptoms, serum thyroxine and TRAb, thyroid ultrasound and orbital computed tomography. The PBMCs were sourced from fresh peripheral blood (about 9.7 ml).

The rearrangement joins TRBV7-6 to TRBJ2-5; D call uncertain. The sequenced sample was blood. The TCR was taken from a young woman with Graves' hyperthyroidism that later progressed to Graves' ophthalmopathy. CDR3 sequence: CASKATGKTQYF. The CDR3 DNA sequence: TGTGCCAGCAAAGCTACTGGGAAGACCCAGTACTTC.